This T cell receptor beta chain derives from a study of OX40 agonist ivuxolimab in advanced cancers. Across the study: A diagnosis of hepatocellular carcinoma, melanoma, renal cell or head and neck cancer was present in dose-escalation patients. Prior checkpoint blockade (anti-PD-1, anti-PD-L1 or anti-CTLA-4) was permitted; approximately 40% had it. Notes on the study in general: In the 0.1-3.0 mg/kg groups, partial responders showed among the lowest expansion.

Produced via immunoSEQ multiplex PCR; TCRdb's table is partial and in-frame only. The data contain 50,000 to 55,000 clones, around 86% of them seen just once; the ten biggest clones take up roughly 1.8%. With baseline, cycle 4 day 1, and cycle 7 day 1 as timepoints, blood was sampled. As to this clone: Its antigen is as yet unknown.

This TCR came from an adult with an advanced solid tumor such as melanoma, head and neck, liver or kidney cancer. Source: CD4+ or CD8+ T cells sorted from blood, taken in a trial of the OX40 agonist ivuxolimab.

In DNA form, the CDR3 reads TGTGCCAGCAGACCTGCACAGGGGGGAAGCTATGGCTACACCTTC. Protein sequence: CASRPAQGGSYGYTF. The rearrangement links TRBV6-5 to TRBJ1-2, with 8 positions matching TRBD1. Germline lookup yields CDR1 MNHEY and CDR2 SVGAGI. The CDR3 loop spans 15 amino acids. V trimming: 6 bases; J trimming: 4 bases; junction bases outside the gene matches: 10.